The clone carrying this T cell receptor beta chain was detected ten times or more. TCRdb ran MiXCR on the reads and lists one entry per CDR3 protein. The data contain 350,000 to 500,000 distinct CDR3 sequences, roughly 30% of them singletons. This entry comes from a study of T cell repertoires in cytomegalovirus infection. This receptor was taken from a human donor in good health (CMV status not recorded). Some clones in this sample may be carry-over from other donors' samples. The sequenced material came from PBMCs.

The CDR3 reads CAIRASGGTYEQYF. As DNA, the CDR3 is TGTGCCATCAGGGCTAGCGGGGGGACCTACGAGCAGTACTTC. V is TRBV10-3 and J is TRBJ2-7, with TRBD2 matching 11 bases. The CDR3 length is 14 residues. After removal of 6 bases from V and 2 bases from J, the junction contained 3 bases not matched to a gene. Germline loops: CDR1 ENHRY, CDR2 SYGVKD.